This T cell receptor beta chain was retrieved from a study of blood T cell repertoires in COVID-19. V shed 2 bases, J shed 1 base, and the junction held 8 bases outside the gene matches. CDR1 and CDR2 (germline): LGHDT, YNNKEL (reference sequence). The CDR3 totals 17 residues. Sequencing used immunoSEQ multiplex PCR; TCRdb keeps in-frame clones, though not all of them. This sample has some 220,000 clones; more than 80% occur once, and the top ten carry about 1.3%. Sequencing was performed on peripheral blood. This chain uses TRBV3-1 (or the pseudogene TRBV3-2) with TRBJ2-3; the match to TRBD2 covers 8 bases. The sequence was collected from a woman aged 30 to 39 with COVID-19, enrolled during active disease. The CDR3 region is CASSQSKTRGGTDTQYF. Written as DNA, the CDR3 is TGTGCCAGCAGCCAAAGTAAGACGCGGGGGGGCACAGATACGCAGTATTTT.